These 18 T cell receptor beta chains were all obtained from the same sample, sequenced in a study of identical twins. MiXCR was run by TCRdb on the 5' RACE reads, yielding one entry per CDR3 protein. The sample consists of 460,000 or so distinct CDR3 sequences, 11% to 15% of them appearing once. This same sample was also taken into another study, of yellow fever vaccine responses in identical twins.

The sequencing input was CD4+ T cells sorted from blood. Receptors were obtained from a woman between 18 and 29 years old in good health.

The chain recombines TRBV20-1 with TRBJ1-1; D remains ambiguous. V was pared by 5 bases and J by 1 base, with 11 bases between. The germline CDR1 and CDR2 sequences are DFQATT and SNEGSKA (reference sequence). The CDR3 contains 13 residues. The CDR3 here is CSAPNSGNTEAFF. In nucleotides, the CDR3 is TGCAGTGCTCCAAACAGCGGGAACACTGAAGCTTTCTTT.

V gene TRBV7-2 combines with J gene TRBJ1-1; TRBD1 aligns across 7 bases. The CDR3 is made up of 13 amino acids. Trimming removed 5 bases from V and 6 bases from J; junction bases left unmatched: 6. CDR1 is SGHTA and CDR2 is FQGNSA in the germline V gene. As DNA, the CDR3 is TGTGCCAGCAGCACTCTGACAGGGTCTGAAGCTTTCTTT. As protein: CASSTLTGSEAFF.

The gene calls are TRBV20-1 and TRBJ2-2; TRBD2 agrees at 9 bases. Looked up from germline, CDR1 is DFQATT and CDR2 is SNEGSKA (reference sequence). The CDR3 runs 14 residues. Trimming at V came to 5 bases and at J to 6 bases, leaving 7 bases not matched to a gene. The CDR3 here is CSADEAGGPGELFF. The CDR3 DNA is TGCAGTGCTGATGAAGCGGGAGGCCCCGGGGAGCTGTTTTTT.

This clonotype was counted a single time. V gene TRBV2 combines with J gene TRBJ1-5; D is perhaps TRBD1 (5 bases). Trimming stripped 5 bases from V and 8 bases from J, with 13 bases between. The CDR3 loop spans 13 amino acids. The germline V gene encodes CDR1 SNHLY and CDR2 FYNNEI. This CDR3 reads CASSSQGEEPQHF. The CDR3 DNA reads TGTGCCAGCAGTTCCCAGGGTGAGGAGCCCCAGCATTTT.

This chain uses TRBV2 with TRBJ2-3, with 8 bases lining up with TRBD2. This CDR3 spans 15 amino acids. Trimming at V came to 5 bases and at J to 5 bases, leaving 9 bases not matched to a gene. Germline values: CDR1 SNHLY, CDR2 FYNNEI. This chain's CDR3 is CASSMSGSMRDTQYF. CDR3 DNA: TGTGCCAGCAGTATGAGCGGGAGTATGAGAGATACGCAGTATTTT.

In this sample, this clonotype turned up a few times. Here the CDR3 reads CASSERSGGAPDTQYF. The CDR3 bases are TGTGCCAGCAGTGAGCGGAGCGGGGGGGCCCCAGATACGCAGTATTTT. The chain carries TRBV2 and TRBJ2-3; 10 positions agree with TRBD2. J lost 4 bases, V lost 3 bases, and 7 bases had no gene match. Germline V CDR1 and CDR2: SNHLY, FYNNEI. The CDR3 runs to 16 residues. Together with reference TRBV2 and TRBJ2-3, the CDR3 gives the full variable domain: EPEVTQTPSHQVTQMGQEVILRCVPISNHLYFYWYRQILGQKVEFLVSFYNNEISEKSEIFDDQFSVERPDGSNFTLKIRSTKLEDSAMYFCASSERSGGAPDTQYFGPGTRLTVL.

The V call is TRBV7-8, the J call TRBJ1-1; possibly TRBD1 for D (6 bases). The V gene lost 5 bases and the J gene lost 7 bases, with 23 bases spanning the gap. The CDR3 totals 16 residues. CDR1 is SGHVS, CDR2 FQNEAQ, per germline. CDR3 region: CASSLQGMVQWGEAFF. In nucleotides, the CDR3 is TGTGCCAGCAGCCTCCAGGGGATGGTACAGTGGGGTGAAGCTTTCTTT.

The chain carries TRBV19 and TRBJ2-5, with D possibly being TRBD1 (7 bases). Trimming removed 5 bases at V and 4 bases at J, with 17 bases between. The germline gives CDR1 LNHDA, CDR2 SQIVND (reference sequence). The CDR3 extends over 15 amino acids. The CDR3 DNA follows: TGTGCCAGTAGTTCGGACAGGAAGGGAGGAGAGACCCAGTACTTC. The encoded protein is CASSSDRKGGETQYF.

The V and J genes are TRBV10-3 and TRBJ2-1; 8 bases are shared with TRBD1. CDR3 length equals 16 residues. Germline CDR1 and CDR2: ENHRY and SYGVKD. The V segment lost 0 bases and the J segment 8 bases; nucleotides outside the gene matches: 9. CDR3 DNA sequence: TGTGCCATCAGTGAGTCTAGCCCAGGGGGCTCGTATGAGCAGTTCTTC. Translation gives CAISESSPGGSYEQFF.

The rearrangement links TRBV7-8 to TRBJ2-1; either TRBD1 or TRBD2 may fit D (5 bases each). V lost 1 base to trimming and J lost 4 bases, with 14 bases between them. This CDR3 region has 16 residues. Germline CDR1 and CDR2: SGHVS and FQNEAQ. CDR3 DNA: TGTGCCAGCAGCTTAGATGGGGGATCCCTATACAATGAGCAGTTCTTC. Protein product: CASSLDGGSLYNEQFF.

The chain couples TRBV30 to TRBJ2-6, with 12 bases matching TRBD1. With V trimmed by 0 bases and J by 2 bases, 5 bases remained unmatched. This CDR3 contains 18 residues. CDR1 is GTSNPN and CDR2 is SVGIG in the germline V gene (reference sequence). The CDR3 reads CAWSVRDRGQAGANVLTF. Here the CDR3 DNA reads TGTGCCTGGAGTGTCCGGGACAGGGGGCAGGCTGGGGCCAACGTCCTGACTTTC.

V and J are TRBV5-6 and TRBJ2-5, with D maybe TRBD2 (6 bases). Germline V gene sequence: CDR1 SGHDT, CDR2 YYEEEE. The CDR3 spans 16 residues. The V gene lost 4 bases and the J gene lost 5 bases, with 21 bases spanning the gap. The CDR3 DNA reads TGTGCCAGCAGCGAGCCGGGAGCCAGCGGACTCGAGACCCAGTACTTC. This sequence encodes CASSEPGASGLETQYF.

The V gene is TRBV7-9, the J gene TRBJ2-7; 8 nucleotides align to TRBD1. The CDR3 runs 14 residues. The germline gives CDR1 SEHNR, CDR2 FQNEAQ (reference sequence). After removal of 3 bases from V and 6 bases from J, the junction contained 7 bases not matched to a gene. The CDR3 bases are TGTGCCAGCAGCTTGTCAGGACAGGGAGGCGAGCAGTACTTC. Translation: CASSLSGQGGEQYF. Full variable domain (outside the CDR3, taken from reference TRBV7-9 and TRBJ2-7): DTGVSQNPRHKITKRGQNVTFRCDPISEHNRLYWYRQTLGQGPEFLTYFQNEAQLEKSRLLSDRFSAERPKGSFSTLEIQRTEQGDSAMYLCASSLSGQGGEQYFGPGTRLTVT.

This clonotype was found many times. This chain uses TRBV7-2 with TRBJ2-3; 8 bases line up with TRBD1. The J segment lost 6 bases and the V segment lost 5 bases, leaving 10 bases of the junction unmatched. The germline V gene has CDR1 SGHTA and CDR2 FQGNSA. The CDR3 is 15 residues long. This chain's CDR3 is CASSRWTGQGDTQYF. The CDR3 DNA is TGTGCCAGCAGCCGCTGGACAGGGCAGGGTGATACGCAGTATTTT.

The rearrangement links TRBV7-9 to TRBJ2-1; D gene unclear. V was shortened by 6 bases and J by 7 bases, with 10 bases between the two germline ends. This CDR3 contains 12 residues. CDR1 is SEHNR and CDR2 is FQNEAQ in the germline V gene (reference sequence). The DNA for the CDR3 is TGTGCCAGCAGTACAGCAAAGAATGAGCAGTTCTTC. Residues: CASSTAKNEQFF.

This clonotype was detected only a few times. The chain employs TRBV2 and TRBJ2-2, with TRBD1 identical over 10 bases. The J segment lost 5 bases and the V segment lost 6 bases, leaving 9 bases of the junction unmatched. Germline V gene lookup returns CDR1 SNHLY and CDR2 FYNNEI. The CDR3 spans 16 residues. The CDR3 bases are TGTGCCAGCAGCCTTGGGACAGGGGAGAAAACCGGGGAGCTGTTTTTT. This gives the protein CASSLGTGEKTGELFF.

This clonotype was observed many times. J is TRBJ2-7 and V is TRBV28; D may be TRBD1 (6 bases). CDR3 size: 14 residues. V gave up 3 bases and J gave up 4 bases, with 13 bases separating them. Per the germline V gene, CDR1 is MDHEN and CDR2 is SYDVKM. In DNA form, the CDR3 reads TGTGCCAGCAGTTTGACGGGCAGGGGTTACGAGCAGTACTTC. It translates to CASSLTGRGYEQYF.

This clonotype has just a few counts. V is TRBV10-3 and J is TRBJ2-5; 13 nucleotides line up with TRBD2. Looked up from germline, CDR1 is ENHRY and CDR2 is SYGVKD. CDR3 size: 15 residues. The V and J ends lost 4 bases and 6 bases, in that order; junction bases with no gene match: 5. CDR3 nucleotides: TGTGCCATCAGTGGGACTAGCGGGAGCCTACAGACCCAGTACTTC. Its protein is CAISGTSGSLQTQYF.